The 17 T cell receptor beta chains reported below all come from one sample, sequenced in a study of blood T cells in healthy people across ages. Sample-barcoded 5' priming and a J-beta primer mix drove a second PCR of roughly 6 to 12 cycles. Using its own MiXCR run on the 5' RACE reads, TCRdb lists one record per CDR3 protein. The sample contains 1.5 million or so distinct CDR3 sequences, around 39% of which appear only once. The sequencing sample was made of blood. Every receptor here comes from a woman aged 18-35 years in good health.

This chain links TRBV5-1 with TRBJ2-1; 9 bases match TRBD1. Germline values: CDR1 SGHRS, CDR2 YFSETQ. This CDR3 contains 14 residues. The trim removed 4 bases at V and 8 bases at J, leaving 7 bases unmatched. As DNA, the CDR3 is TGCGCCAGCAGCAACGGCGGGACAGGGTATGAGCAGTTCTTC. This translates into CASSNGGTGYEQFF.

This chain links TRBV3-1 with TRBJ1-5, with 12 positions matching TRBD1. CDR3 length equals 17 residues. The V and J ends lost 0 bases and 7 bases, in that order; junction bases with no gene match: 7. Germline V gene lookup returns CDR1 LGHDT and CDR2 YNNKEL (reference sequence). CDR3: CASSQDWGQGAGQPQHF. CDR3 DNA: TGTGCCAGCAGCCAAGATTGGGGACAGGGGGCTGGACAGCCCCAGCATTTT.

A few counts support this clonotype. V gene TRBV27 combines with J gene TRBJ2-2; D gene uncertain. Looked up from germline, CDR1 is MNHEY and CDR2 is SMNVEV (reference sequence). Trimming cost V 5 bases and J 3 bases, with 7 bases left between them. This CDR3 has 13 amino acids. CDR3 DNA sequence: TGTGCCAGCAGTATTATAGACACCGGGGAGCTGTTTTTT. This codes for CASSIIDTGELFF.

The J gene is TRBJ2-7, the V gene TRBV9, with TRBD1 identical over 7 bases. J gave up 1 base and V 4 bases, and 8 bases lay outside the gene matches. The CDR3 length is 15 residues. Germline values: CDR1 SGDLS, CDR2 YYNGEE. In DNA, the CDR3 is TGTGCCAGCAGCACCCACCCGGGACAGTCCTACGAGCAGTACTTC. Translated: CASSTHPGQSYEQYF.

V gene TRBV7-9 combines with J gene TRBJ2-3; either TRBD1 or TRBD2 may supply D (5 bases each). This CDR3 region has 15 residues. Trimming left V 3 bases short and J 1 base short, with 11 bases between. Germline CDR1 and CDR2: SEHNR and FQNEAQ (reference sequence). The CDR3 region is CASSFGAPGTDTQYF. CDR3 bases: TGTGCCAGCAGCTTCGGGGCGCCAGGCACAGATACGCAGTATTTT.

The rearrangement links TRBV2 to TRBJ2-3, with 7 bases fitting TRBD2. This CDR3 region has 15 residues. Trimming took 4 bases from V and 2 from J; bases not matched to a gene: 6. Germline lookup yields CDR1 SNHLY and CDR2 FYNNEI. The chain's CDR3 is CASSVLGGSTDTQYF. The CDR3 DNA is TGTGCCAGCAGTGTCTTGGGGGGGTCCACAGATACGCAGTATTTT.

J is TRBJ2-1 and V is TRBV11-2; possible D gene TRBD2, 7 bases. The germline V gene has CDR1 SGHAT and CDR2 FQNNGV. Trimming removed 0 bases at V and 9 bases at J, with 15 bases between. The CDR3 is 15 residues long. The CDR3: CASSLEGRGYGEQFF. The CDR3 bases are TGTGCCAGCAGCTTAGAAGGGAGGGGGTATGGTGAGCAGTTCTTC.

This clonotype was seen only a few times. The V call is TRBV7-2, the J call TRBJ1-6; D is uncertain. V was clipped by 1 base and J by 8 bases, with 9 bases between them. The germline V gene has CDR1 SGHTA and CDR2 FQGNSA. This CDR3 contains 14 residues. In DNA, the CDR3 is TGTGCCAGCAGCTTAGTTATGTCCTATTCACCCCTCCACTTT. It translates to CASSLVMSYSPLHF. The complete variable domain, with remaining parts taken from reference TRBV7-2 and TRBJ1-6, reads GAGVSQSPSNKVTEKGKDVELRCDPISGHTALYWYRQSLGQGLEFLIYFQGNSAPDKSGLPSDRFSAERTGGSVSTLTIQRTQQEDSAVYLCASSLVMSYSPLHFGNGTRLTVT.

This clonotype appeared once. This chain's CDR3 is CASSLEGGSRSDTQYF. For the CDR3, the DNA is TGCGCCAGCAGCTTGGAGGGCGGGAGCCGGTCAGATACGCAGTATTTT. The V call is TRBV5-1, the J call TRBJ2-3, with 7 bases lining up with TRBD2. The CDR3 totals 16 residues. Germline loops: CDR1 SGHRS, CDR2 YFSETQ. The V and J ends lost 0 bases and 4 bases, in that order; junction bases with no gene match: 8.

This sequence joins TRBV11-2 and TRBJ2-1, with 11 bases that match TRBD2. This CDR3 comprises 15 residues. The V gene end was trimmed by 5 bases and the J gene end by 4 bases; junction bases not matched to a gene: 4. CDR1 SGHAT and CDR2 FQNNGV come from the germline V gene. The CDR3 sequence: CASSRTSGYYNEQFF. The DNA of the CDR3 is TGTGCCAGCAGCCGGACTAGCGGGTATTACAATGAGCAGTTCTTC.

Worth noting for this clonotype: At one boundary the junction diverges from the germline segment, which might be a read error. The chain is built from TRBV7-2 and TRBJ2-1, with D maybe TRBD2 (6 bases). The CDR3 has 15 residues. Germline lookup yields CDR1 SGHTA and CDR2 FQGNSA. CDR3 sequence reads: CVSSRPLATYNEQFF. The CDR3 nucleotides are TGTGTCAGCAGCCGCCCGCTAGCGACTTACAATGAGCAGTTCTTC.

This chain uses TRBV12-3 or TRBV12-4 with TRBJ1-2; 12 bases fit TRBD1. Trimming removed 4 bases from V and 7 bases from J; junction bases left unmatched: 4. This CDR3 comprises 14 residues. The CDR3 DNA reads TGTGCCAGCAGTTCGGGACAGGGGGCGCGTGGCTACACCTTC. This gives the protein CASSSGQGARGYTF.

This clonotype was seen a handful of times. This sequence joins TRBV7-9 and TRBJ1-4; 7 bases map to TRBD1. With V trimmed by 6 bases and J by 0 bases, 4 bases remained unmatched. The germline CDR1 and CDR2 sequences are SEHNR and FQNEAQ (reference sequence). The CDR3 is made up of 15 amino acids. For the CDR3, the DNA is TGTGCCAGCAGGCGACAGGGTTCAACTAATGAAAAACTGTTTTTT. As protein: CASRRQGSTNEKLFF.

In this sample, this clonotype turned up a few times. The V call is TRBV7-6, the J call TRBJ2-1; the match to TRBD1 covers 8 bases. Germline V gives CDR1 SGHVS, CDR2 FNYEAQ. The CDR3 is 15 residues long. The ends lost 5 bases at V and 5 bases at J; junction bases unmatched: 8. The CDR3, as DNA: TGTGCCAGCAGCGCAGGGGGCACCACTAACAATGAGCAGTTCTTC. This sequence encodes CASSAGGTTNNEQFF. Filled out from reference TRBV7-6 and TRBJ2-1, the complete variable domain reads GAGVSQSPRYKVTKRGQDVALRCDPISGHVSLYWYRQALGQGPEFLTYFNYEAQQDKSGLPNDRFSAERPEGSISTLTIQRTEQRDSAMYRCASSAGGTTNNEQFFGPGTRLTVL.

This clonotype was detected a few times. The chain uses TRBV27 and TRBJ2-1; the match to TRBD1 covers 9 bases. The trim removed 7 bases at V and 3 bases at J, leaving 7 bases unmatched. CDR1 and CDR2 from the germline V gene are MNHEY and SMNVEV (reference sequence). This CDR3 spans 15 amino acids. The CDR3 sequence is CASIKGTGNYNEQFF. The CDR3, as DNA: TGTGCCAGCATCAAGGGGACAGGGAACTACAATGAGCAGTTCTTC.

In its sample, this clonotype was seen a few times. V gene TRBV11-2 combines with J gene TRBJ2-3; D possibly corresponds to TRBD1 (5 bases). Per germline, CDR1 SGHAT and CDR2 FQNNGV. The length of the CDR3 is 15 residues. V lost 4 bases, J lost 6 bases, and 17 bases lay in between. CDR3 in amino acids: CASSSAQAAPDTQYF. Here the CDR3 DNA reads TGTGCCAGCAGCTCGGCACAGGCGGCTCCCGATACGCAGTATTTT.

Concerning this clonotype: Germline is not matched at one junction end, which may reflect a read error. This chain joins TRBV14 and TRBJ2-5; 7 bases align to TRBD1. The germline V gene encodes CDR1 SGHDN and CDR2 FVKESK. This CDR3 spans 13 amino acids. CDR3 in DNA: TGTACCAGCAACCCCACAGGGGTGGGTGAGCAGTACTTC. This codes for CTSNPTGVGEQYF.